This is a list of T cell receptor beta chains from one sample in a study of Graves' ophthalmopathy and Graves' hyperthyroidism. MiXCR, run by TCRdb on the multiplex PCR reads, gives a single entry per CDR3 protein. Of around 600,000 distinct CDR3 sequences listed, about two fifths are singletons. The sample taken for sequencing was peripheral blood. These TCRs come from an adult man with Graves' ophthalmopathy. The CDR3 runs from the conserved cysteine through the conserved F or W. A D gene is named only where the DNA matches it firmly. Some rows mark clone size as missing; the rest say once, few, many or name a class of expanded clone.

d_call	cdr3_length	v_call	j_call	clone_size	cdr3_nt	cdr3_aa
.	14	TRBV7-9	TRBJ1-2	.	TGTGCCAGCAGCAAGGAGGGCAGGGAATCTGGCTACACCTTC	CASSKEGRESGYTF
.	15	TRBV9	TRBJ1-3	many	TGTGCCAGCAGCGTTAGTCAGTTCTCTGGAAACACCATATATTTT	CASSVSQFSGNTIYF
.	15	TRBV20-1	TRBJ1-5	many	TGCAGTGCTAGACGAGGCAGTTATAGCAATCAGCCCCAGCATTTT	CSARRGSYSNQPQHF
.	14	TRBV2	TRBJ1-6	.	TGTGCCAGCAGTGGCCACAGGATCGATTCACCCCTCCACTTT	CASSGHRIDSPLHF
.	17	TRBV2	TRBJ2-2	.	TGTGCCAGCAGTTTTTCCGTTGGTCGGGCGAGCACCGGGGAGCTGTTTTTT	CASSFSVGRASTGELFF
TRBD1	15	TRBV20-1	TRBJ2-2	.	TGCAGTGCTAGTCCGGGACAGGGGGACACCGGGGAGCTGTTTTTT	CSASPGQGDTGELFF
.	17	TRBV7-8	TRBJ2-6	once	TGTGCCAGCAGCTTTTGGGGGGAAAGCGCTGGGGCCAACGTCCTGACTTTC	CASSFWGESAGANVLTF
TRBD2	13	TRBV7-2	TRBJ2-1	.	TGTGCCAGCAGATTAGCGGGAGACAATGAGCAGTTCTTC	CASRLAGDNEQFF
.	15	TRBV4-2	TRBJ1-3	.	TGTGCCAGCAGCCAAGATCCTTCGACTGCGAACACCATATATTTT	CASSQDPSTANTIYF
.	13	TRBV6-6	TRBJ2-7	.	TGTGCCAGCAGCCGTACCCGGACCTACGAGCAGTACTTC	CASSRTRTYEQYF
TRBD1	13	TRBV29-1	TRBJ2-7	.	TGCAGCAGCGTAGGGACAGGAGCCTACGAGCAGTACTTC	CSSVGTGAYEQYF
.	14	TRBV9	TRBJ2-2	.	TGTGCCAGCAGCGTAGGGGTCGGGACAGGGGAGCTGTTTTTT	CASSVGVGTGELFF
TRBD2	15	TRBV20-1	TRBJ2-5	few	TGCAGTGCTCAGACTAGCGGGGGGGCCTGGGAGACCCAGTACTTC	CSAQTSGGAWETQYF
TRBD1	16	TRBV25-1	TRBJ2-5	once	TGTGCCAGCAGCATTACCGACAGGGCCGTCCAAGAGACCCAGTACTTC	CASSITDRAVQETQYF
TRBD1	18	TRBV15	TRBJ1-2	.	TGTGCCACCAGCAGAGACTCCCCGGTGGACAGGGGGCACGATGGCTACACCTTC	CATSRDSPVDRGHDGYTF
.	11	TRBV29-1	TRBJ2-6	.	TGCAGCGTTGCCGGGGACAACGTCCTGACTTTC	CSVAGDNVLTF
TRBD1	16	TRBV7-9	TRBJ2-2	many	TGTGCCAGCAGCCAGCCGGGACAGGGAACGAACGGGGAGCTGTTTTTT	CASSQPGQGTNGELFF
TRBD2	14	TRBV29-1	TRBJ2-1	.	TGCAGCTCCGGACTAGCGGGAGGGTACAATGAGCAGTTCTTC	CSSGLAGGYNEQFF
.	17	TRBV7-8	TRBJ2-2	.	TGTGCCAGCAGCTTAAGGTGGGCTAGCGAGAACACCGGGGAGCTGTTTTTT	CASSLRWASENTGELFF